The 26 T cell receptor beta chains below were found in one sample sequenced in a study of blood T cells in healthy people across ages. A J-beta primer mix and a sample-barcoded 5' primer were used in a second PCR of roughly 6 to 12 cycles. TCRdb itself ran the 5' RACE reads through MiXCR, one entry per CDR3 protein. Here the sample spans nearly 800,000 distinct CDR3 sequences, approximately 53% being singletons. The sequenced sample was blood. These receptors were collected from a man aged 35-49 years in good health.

CDR3 sequence: CSASGTAMNYGYTF. The DNA for the CDR3 is TGCAGTGCCTCCGGGACAGCTATGAACTATGGCTACACCTTC. The chain uses TRBV20-1 and TRBJ1-2, with 7 positions matching TRBD1. There are 14 residues in the CDR3. Germline CDR1 DFQATT, CDR2 SNEGSKA (reference sequence). The V segment lost 6 bases and the J segment 2 bases; nucleotides outside the gene matches: 9.

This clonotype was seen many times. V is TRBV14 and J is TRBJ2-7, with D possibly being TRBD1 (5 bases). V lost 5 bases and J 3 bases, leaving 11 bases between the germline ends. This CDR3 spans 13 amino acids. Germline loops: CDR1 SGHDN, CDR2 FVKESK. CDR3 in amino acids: CASSDWGGYEQYF. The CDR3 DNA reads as TGTGCCAGCAGCGATTGGGGCGGCTACGAGCAGTACTTC.

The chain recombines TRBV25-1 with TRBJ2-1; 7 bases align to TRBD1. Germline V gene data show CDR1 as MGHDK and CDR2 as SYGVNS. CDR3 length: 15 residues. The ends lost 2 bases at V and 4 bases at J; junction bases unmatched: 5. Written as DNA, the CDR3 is TGTGCCAGCAGTGAAAAACAGGGGTGGTACAATGAGCAGTTCTTC. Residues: CASSEKQGWYNEQFF.

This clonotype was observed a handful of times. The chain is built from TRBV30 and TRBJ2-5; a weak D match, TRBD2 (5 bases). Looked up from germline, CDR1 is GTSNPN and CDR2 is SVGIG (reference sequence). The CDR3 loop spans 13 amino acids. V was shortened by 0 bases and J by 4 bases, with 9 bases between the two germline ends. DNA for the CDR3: TGTGCCTGGAGTGTACTAGGGAGAGAGACCCAGTACTTC. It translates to CAWSVLGRETQYF.

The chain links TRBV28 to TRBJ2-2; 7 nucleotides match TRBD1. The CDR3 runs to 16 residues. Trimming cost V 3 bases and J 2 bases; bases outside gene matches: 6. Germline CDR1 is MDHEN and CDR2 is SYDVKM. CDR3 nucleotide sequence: TGTGCCAGCAGTTTCACAGGGGCAACAAACACCGGGGAGCTGTTTTTT. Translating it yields CASSFTGATNTGELFF.

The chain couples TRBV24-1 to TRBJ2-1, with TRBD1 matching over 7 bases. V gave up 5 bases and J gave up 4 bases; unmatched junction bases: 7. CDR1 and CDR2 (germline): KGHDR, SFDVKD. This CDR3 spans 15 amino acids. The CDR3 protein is CATSVPGTAYNEQFF. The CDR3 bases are TGTGCCACCAGTGTTCCCGGGACAGCGTACAATGAGCAGTTCTTC.

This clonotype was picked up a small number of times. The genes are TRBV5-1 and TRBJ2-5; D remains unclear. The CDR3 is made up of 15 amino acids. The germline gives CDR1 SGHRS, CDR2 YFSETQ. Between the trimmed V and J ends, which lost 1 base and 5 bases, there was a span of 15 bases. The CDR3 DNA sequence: TGCGCCAGCAGCTTGTATGAGGATGGACGGGAGACCCAGTACTTC. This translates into CASSLYEDGRETQYF.

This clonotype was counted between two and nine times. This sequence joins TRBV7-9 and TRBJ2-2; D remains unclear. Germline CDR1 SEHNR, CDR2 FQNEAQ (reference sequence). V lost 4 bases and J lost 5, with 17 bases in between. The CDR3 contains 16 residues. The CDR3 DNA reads TGTGCCAGCAGCTCCCTAGGAGAAATGACTACCGGGGAGCTGTTTTTT. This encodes CASSSLGEMTTGELFF.

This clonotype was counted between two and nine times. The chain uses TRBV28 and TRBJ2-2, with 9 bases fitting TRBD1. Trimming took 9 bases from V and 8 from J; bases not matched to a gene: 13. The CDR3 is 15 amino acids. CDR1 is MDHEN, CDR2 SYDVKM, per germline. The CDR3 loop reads CARPTPGTGKGELFF. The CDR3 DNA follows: TGTGCCAGACCTACCCCCGGGACAGGGAAGGGGGAGCTGTTTTTT.

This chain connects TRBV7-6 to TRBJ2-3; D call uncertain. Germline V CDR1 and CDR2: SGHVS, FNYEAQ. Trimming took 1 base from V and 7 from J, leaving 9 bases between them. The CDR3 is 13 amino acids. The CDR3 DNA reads TGTGCCAGCAGCTTAGGCGTTATGAATACGCAGTATTTT. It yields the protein CASSLGVMNTQYF.

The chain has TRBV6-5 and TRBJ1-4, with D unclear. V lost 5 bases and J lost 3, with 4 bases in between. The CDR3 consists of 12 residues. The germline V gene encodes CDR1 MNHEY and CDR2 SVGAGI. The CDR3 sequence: CASSTPNEKLFF. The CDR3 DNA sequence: TGTGCCAGCAGTACCCCTAATGAAAAACTGTTTTTT.

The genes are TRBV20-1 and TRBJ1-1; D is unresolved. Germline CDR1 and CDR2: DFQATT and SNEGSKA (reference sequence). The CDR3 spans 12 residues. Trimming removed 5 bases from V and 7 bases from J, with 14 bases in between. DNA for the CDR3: TGCAGTGCTGACTCTGGAGGCTTTGAAGCTTTCTTT. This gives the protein CSADSGGFEAFF.

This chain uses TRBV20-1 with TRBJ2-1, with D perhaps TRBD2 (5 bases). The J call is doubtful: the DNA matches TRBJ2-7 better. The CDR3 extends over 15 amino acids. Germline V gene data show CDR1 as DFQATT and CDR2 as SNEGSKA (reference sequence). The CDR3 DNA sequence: TGCAGTGCTAGAGATTTAGAGGGCTCCTACAATGAGCAGTACTTC. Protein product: CSARDLEGSYNEQYF.

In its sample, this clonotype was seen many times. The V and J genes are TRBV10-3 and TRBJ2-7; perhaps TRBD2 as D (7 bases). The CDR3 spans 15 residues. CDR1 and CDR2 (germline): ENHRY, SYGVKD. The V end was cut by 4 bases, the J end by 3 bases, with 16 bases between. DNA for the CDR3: TGTGCCATCAGTGGGGGGGGCAGTACCTACTACGAGCAGTACTTC. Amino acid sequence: CAISGGGSTYYEQYF.

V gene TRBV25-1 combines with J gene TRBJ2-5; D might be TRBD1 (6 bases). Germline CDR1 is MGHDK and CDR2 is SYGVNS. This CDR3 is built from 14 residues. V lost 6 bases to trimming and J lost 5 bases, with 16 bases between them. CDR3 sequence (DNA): TGTGCCAGCAGGGAACAGTATAGGGGGGAGACCCAGTACTTC. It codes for CASREQYRGETQYF.

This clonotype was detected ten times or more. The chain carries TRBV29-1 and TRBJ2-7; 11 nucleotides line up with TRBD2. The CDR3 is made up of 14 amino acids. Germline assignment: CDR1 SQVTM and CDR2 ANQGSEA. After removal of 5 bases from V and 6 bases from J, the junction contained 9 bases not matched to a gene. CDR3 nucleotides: TGCAGCGTTACAAGTAGCGGGAGGGCCTCCGAGCAGTACTTC. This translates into CSVTSSGRASEQYF.

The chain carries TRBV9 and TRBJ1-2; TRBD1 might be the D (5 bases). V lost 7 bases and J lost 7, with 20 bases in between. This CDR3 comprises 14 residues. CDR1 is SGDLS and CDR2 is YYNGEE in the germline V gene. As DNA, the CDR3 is TGTGCCAGCCTCGGGGCTGCCCCTTCTCGTGGCTACACCTTC. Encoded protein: CASLGAAPSRGYTF.

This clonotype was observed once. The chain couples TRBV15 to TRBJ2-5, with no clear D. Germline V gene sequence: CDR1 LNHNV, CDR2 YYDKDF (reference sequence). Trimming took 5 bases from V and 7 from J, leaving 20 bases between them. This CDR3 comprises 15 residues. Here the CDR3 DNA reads TGTGCCACCAGCGGAGTGGGCACCCGAGAAGGGACCCAGTACTTC. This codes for CATSGVGTREGTQYF.

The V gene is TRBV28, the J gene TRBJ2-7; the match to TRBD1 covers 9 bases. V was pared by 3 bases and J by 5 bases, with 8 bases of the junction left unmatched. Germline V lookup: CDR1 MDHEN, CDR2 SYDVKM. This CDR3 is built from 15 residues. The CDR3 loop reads CASSLRDRVLHEQYF. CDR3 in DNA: TGTGCCAGCAGTTTGCGGGACAGGGTTCTCCACGAGCAGTACTTC.

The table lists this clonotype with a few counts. The DNA of the CDR3 is TGTGCCAGCAGCCGTACGACAGGGGCCAAAAACATTCAGTACTTC. Translating it yields CASSRTTGAKNIQYF. The V gene is TRBV5-6, the J gene TRBJ2-4; TRBD1 matches at 7 bases. V lost 4 bases, J lost 1 base, and 5 bases stayed unmatched. The CDR3 consists of 15 residues. Per the germline V gene, CDR1 is SGHDT and CDR2 is YYEEEE. Together with reference TRBV5-6 and TRBJ2-4, the CDR3 gives the full variable domain: DAGVTQSPTHLIKTRGQQVTLRCSPKSGHDTVSWYQQALGQGPQFIFQYYEEEERQRGNFPDRFSGHQFPNYSSELNVNALLLGDSALYLCASSRTTGAKNIQYFGAGTRLSVL.

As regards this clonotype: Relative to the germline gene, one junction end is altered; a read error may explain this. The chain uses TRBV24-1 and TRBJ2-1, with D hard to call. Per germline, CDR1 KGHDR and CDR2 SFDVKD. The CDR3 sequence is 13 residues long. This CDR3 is CATSQPLYSEQFF. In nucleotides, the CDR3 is TGTGCCACCAGTCAACCCCTCTACAGTGAGCAGTTCTTC.

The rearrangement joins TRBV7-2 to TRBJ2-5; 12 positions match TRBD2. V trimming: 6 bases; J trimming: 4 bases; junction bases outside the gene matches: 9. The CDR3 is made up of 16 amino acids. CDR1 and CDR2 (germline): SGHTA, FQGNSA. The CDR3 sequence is CASSTRASGRAETQYF. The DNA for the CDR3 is TGTGCCAGCAGTACCCGAGCTAGCGGGAGGGCAGAGACCCAGTACTTC.

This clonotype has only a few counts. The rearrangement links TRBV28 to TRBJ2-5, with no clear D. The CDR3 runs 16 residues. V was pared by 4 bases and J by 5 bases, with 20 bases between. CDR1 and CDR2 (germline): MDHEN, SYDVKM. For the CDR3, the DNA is TGTGCCAGCAGTTCCCCCATGATAGCCCCACAGGAGACCCAGTACTTC. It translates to CASSSPMIAPQETQYF.

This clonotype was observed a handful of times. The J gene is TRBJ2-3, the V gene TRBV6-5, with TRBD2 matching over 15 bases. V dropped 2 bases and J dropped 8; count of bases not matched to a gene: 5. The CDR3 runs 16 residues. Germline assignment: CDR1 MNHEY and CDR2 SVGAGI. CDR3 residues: CASSYGGLAGGGTQYF. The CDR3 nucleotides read TGTGCCAGCAGTTACGGGGGACTAGCGGGAGGTGGTACGCAGTATTTT.

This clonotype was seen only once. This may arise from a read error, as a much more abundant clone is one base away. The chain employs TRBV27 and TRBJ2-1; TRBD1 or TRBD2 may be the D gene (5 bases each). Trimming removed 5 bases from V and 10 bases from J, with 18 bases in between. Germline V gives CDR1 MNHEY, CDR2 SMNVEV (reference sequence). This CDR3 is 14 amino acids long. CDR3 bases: TGTGCCAGCAGTCCCCGGGACCGCGCCTACGAGCAGTTCTTC. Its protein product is CASSPRDRAYEQFF.

CDR3 residues: CASSAFGGRSYNEQFF. DNA for the CDR3: TGTGCCAGCAGCGCCTTCGGGGGGCGTTCCTACAATGAGCAGTTCTTC. J is TRBJ2-1 and V is TRBV9; D perhaps matches TRBD2 (7 bases). The CDR3 is made up of 16 amino acids. Trimming cost V 3 bases and J 1 base, with 14 bases left between them. Germline values: CDR1 SGDLS, CDR2 YYNGEE.